This T cell receptor beta chain was obtained from a study of somatic mutations in cytotoxic T cells in rheumatoid arthritis. Study as a whole: Immediately following diagnosis and ahead of any treatment, patient blood (over 28 ml EDTA) was drawn. Flow cytometric sorting isolated some V beta antibody-stained T-cell populations at nearly 100% purity, and among them were V beta1+ cells that underwent TCRB sequencing. General study findings and limits: Among rheumatoid arthritis patients, TRBV07 appeared slightly underrepresented, and this finding was left without any adjustment for multiple comparisons.

As for this clone: Antigen unknown.

Clones were read by immunoSEQ multiplex PCR, and TCRdb kept only the in-frame ones, dropping some. In the table there are thousands of clones, about nine tenths of which are singletons. Once isolated by positive magnetic bead selection, the CD4+ and CD8+ cells had their purity checked by flow cytometry. Trimming pared 2 bases from V and 0 bases from J, leaving 7 bases between. The CDR3 has 15 amino acids. Germline V gene lookup returns CDR1 SGHTA and CDR2 FQGNSA. The specimen sequenced was CD8+ T cells sorted from blood. V is TRBV7-2 and J is TRBJ2-2; D remains ambiguous. The clonotype originates from a man between 35 and 55 years old with rheumatoid arthritis. The CDR3 loop is CASSLNPANTGELFF. CDR3 nucleotide sequence: TGTGCCAGCAGCTTAAACCCGGCGAACACCGGGGAGCTGTTTTTT.